The T cell receptor beta chain under discussion was sequenced for a study of blood T cell repertoires in COVID-19. Across the whole study: PBMCs, B-cell-depleted T cells, or T cells were the source of the cDNA or gDNA that made up the material.

In the authors' methods: Reference gene primer amplification in the assay estimated nucleated cell counts. Profiled with immunoSEQ multiplex PCR; TCRdb holds only in-frame clones, not every one. V and J calls and clone size are given by that table; D and trimming were obtained from the DNA. Among around 400,000 clones listed, around 87% were seen once. V lost 6 bases and J lost 5, with 14 bases in between. From germline, CDR1 is MNHEY and CDR2 SVGAGI. The CDR3 loop spans 14 amino acids. Seattle's cohort entered during active infection and was followed longitudinally. The chain recombines TRBV6-5 with TRBJ2-1; D possibly corresponds to TRBD1 (7 bases). The receptor was derived from a woman aged 55-75 years with COVID-19, enrolled during active disease. The sequencing input was peripheral blood. The DNA of the CDR3 is TGTGCCAGCAGGCAGGGGGGCTCTAACAATGAGCAGTTCTTC. It translates to CASRQGGSNNEQFF.